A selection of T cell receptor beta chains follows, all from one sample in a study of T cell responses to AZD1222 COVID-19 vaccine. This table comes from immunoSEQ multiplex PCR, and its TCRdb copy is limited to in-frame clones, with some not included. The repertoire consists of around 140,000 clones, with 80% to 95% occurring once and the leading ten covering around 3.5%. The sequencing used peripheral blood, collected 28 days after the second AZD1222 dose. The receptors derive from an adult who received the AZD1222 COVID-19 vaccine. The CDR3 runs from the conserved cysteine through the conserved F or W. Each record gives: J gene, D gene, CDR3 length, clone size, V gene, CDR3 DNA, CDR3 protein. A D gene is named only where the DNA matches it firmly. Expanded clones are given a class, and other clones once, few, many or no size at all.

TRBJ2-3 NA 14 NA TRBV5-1 TGCGCCAGCAGCTTTGAGACCCCCACAGATACGCAGTATTTT CASSFETPTDTQYF
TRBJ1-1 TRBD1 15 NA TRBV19 TGTGCCAGTAGTGCGCAGGGGGCGATGAACACTGAAGCTTTCTTT CASSAQGAMNTEAFF
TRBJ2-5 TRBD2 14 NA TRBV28 TGTGCCAGCACCCCGGGAGGGCCCGTTGAGACCCAGTACTTC CASTPGGPVETQYF
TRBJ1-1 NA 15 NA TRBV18 TGTGCCAGCTCATCCCGGACTTCTGTGAACACTGAAGCTTTCTTT CASSSRTSVNTEAFF
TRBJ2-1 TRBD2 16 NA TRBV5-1 TGCGCCAGCAGCTCTACTAGCGGGAGATCTCTCCATGAGCAGTTCTTC CASSSTSGRSLHEQFF
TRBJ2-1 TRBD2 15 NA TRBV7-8 TGTGCCAGCAGCGTGGGACTAGCGGGACTTAATGAGCAGTTCTTC CASSVGLAGLNEQFF
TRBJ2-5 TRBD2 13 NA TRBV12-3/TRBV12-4 TGTGCCAGCGCTCCGCGGGGGCAAGAGACCCAGTACTTC CASAPRGQETQYF
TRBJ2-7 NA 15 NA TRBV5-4 TGTGCCAGCAGCTTTTTTGGTAGGGTAGGCGGCGAGCAGTACTTC CASSFFGRVGGEQYF
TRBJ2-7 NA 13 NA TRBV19 TGTGCCAGTAGTCCTTCCGTAATCTACGAGCAGTACTTC CASSPSVIYEQYF
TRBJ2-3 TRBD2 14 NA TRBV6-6 TGTGCCAGCAATATAGCGGGGCGCACAGATACGCAGTATTTT CASNIAGRTDTQYF
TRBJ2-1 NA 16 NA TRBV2 TGTGCCAGCAGGCATACCGGGACGGAACCCTACAATGAGCAGTTCTTC CASRHTGTEPYNEQFF
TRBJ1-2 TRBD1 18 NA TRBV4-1 TGCGCCAGTAGGGACATGAGGACAGGCCGCTCTCCTAACTATGGCTACACCTTC CASRDMRTGRSPNYGYTF
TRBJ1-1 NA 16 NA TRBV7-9 TGTGCCAGCAAAGCACCAGAACAGACCTGGGACACTGAAGCTTTCTTT CASKAPEQTWDTEAFF
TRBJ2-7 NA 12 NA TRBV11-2 TGTGCCAGCAGCTTAATAGGTTACGAGCAGTACTTC CASSLIGYEQYF
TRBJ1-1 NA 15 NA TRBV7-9 TGTGCCAGCAGCTTAGCGGCCCAGCGGAACACTGAAGCTTTCTTT CASSLAAQRNTEAFF
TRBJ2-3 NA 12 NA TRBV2 TGTGCCAGCAGTGTTGTGAAGGATACGCAGTATTTT CASSVVKDTQYF
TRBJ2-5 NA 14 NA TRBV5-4 TGTGCCAGCAGCTTGGCTTTATCCCCGGAGACCCAGTACTTC CASSLALSPETQYF
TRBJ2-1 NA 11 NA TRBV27 TGTGCCAGCAGCTCGGGCAATGAGCAGTTCTTC CASSSGNEQFF
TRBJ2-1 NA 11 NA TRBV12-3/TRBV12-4 TGTGCCAGCAGGGGATACAATGAGCAGTTCTTC CASRGYNEQFF
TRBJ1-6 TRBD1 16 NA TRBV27 TGTGCCAGCAGTTTAACAGGGGCGATCTATAATTCACCCCTCCACTTT CASSLTGAIYNSPLHF
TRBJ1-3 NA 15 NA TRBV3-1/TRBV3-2 TGTGCCAGCAGCCTGTCGAGGGGCGGGGGAAACACCATATATTTT CASSLSRGGGNTIYF
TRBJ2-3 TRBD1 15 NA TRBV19 TGTGCCAGTAGTATAGGCCAGGGGGCCAGAGATACGCAGTATTTT CASSIGQGARDTQYF
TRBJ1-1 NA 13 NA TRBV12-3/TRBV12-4 TGTGCCAGCAGGGCGGGGAGGAGTACTGAAGCTTTCTTT CASRAGRSTEAFF
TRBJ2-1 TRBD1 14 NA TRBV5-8 TGTGCCAGCAGCATGACAGGGAACTACAATGAGCAGTTCTTC CASSMTGNYNEQFF
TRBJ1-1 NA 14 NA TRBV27 TGTGCCAGCAGGTTCGAAGACAGAAACACTGAAGCTTTCTTT CASRFEDRNTEAFF
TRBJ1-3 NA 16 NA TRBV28 TGTGCCAGCAACACGCCCGGGGAAATCTCTGGAAACACCATATATTTT CASNTPGEISGNTIYF
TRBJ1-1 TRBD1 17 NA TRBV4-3 TGCGCCAGCAGCCACAATGCCTGGGGACAGGGGAGGACTGAAGCTTTCTTT CASSHNAWGQGRTEAFF
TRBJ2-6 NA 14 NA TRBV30 TGTGCCTGGAGTACCCATTCTGGGGCCAACGTCCTGACTTTC CAWSTHSGANVLTF
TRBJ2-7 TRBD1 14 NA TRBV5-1 TGCGCCAGCAGCTCAGACAGGGGATTTTACGAGCAGTACTTC CASSSDRGFYEQYF
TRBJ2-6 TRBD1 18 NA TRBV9 TGTGCCAGCAGCGTAGGGTACAGGGGTTTACCTGGGGCCAACGTCCTGACTTTC CASSVGYRGLPGANVLTF
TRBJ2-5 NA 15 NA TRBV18 TGTGCCAGCTCCGCCGGGGTTGGGTACCAAGAGACCCAGTACTTC CASSAGVGYQETQYF
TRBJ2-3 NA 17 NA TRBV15 TGTGCCACCAGCAGCTCCGGTAGCGGTAGAAACACAGATACGCAGTATTTT CATSSSGSGRNTDTQYF
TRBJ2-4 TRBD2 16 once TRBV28 TGTGCCAGCAGCCGGACTAGCGGGAGGGCCATAAACATTCAGTACTTC CASSRTSGRAINIQYF
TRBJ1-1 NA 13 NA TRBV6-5 TGTGCCAGCAGGACTACGCAAAAGGGTGAAGCTTTCTTT CASRTTQKGEAFF
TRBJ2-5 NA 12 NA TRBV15 TGTGCCACCAGCAGGGGACAAGAGACCCAGTACTTC CATSRGQETQYF
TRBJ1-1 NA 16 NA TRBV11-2 TGTGCCAGCAGCTTTTATGGCCGGGGGTTGAACACTGAAGCTTTCTTT CASSFYGRGLNTEAFF
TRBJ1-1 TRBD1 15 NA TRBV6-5 TGTGCCAGCAGTAAGGACAGGGGGCGGACCACTGAAGCTTTCTTT CASSKDRGRTTEAFF
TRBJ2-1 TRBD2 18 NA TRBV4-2 TGTGCCAGCAGCCAAGGACTAGCGGGAGCTTTGGCCTACAATGAGCAGTTCTTC CASSQGLAGALAYNEQFF
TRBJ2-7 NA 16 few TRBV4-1 TGCGCCAGCAGGCAACCGGGACCCTTAAGGGCCCACGAGCAGTACTTC CASRQPGPLRAHEQYF
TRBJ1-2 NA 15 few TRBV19 TGTGCCAGCGCCGCCTGGTCCAGAGAGGAGAATGGCTACACCTTC CASAAWSREENGYTF
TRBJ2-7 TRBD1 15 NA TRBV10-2 TGCGCCAGCAGTGATCCTGGGACAGAAGCATACGAGCAGTACTTC CASSDPGTEAYEQYF
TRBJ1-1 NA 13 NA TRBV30 TGTGCCTGGAACGAGGGCCCGGGGACTGAAGCTTTCTTT CAWNEGPGTEAFF
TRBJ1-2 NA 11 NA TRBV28 TGTGCCAGCAGACCAGTCTATGGCTACACCTTC CASRPVYGYTF
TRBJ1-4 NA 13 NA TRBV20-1 TGCAGTGCTAGTCCCGGGGGGATAGAAAAACTGTTTTTT CSASPGGIEKLFF
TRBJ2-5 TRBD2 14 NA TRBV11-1 TGTGCCAGCAGCTGGGGACTAGCGTTAGAGACCCAGTACTTC CASSWGLALETQYF
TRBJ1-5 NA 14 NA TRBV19 TGTGCCAGTAGTCCCCTCCCTAGCAATCAGCCCCAGCATTTT CASSPLPSNQPQHF
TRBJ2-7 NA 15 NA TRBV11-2 TGTGCCAGCAGCTTAGAGATGACGGAGACCTACGAGCAGTACTTC CASSLEMTETYEQYF
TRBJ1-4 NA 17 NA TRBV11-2 TGTGCCAGCAGCTTAGATTATTCGACTGCAACTAATGAAAAACTGTTTTTT CASSLDYSTATNEKLFF
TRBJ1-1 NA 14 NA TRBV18 TGTGCCAGCTCACCTGATCGGGGGTGGACTGAAGCTTTCTTT CASSPDRGWTEAFF
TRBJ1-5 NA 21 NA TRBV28 TGTGCCAGCACGTTTCGACTCGGTAGCAGGACTCGTTCTTATAGCAATCAGCCCCAGCATTTT CASTFRLGSRTRSYSNQPQHF
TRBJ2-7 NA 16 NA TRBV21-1 TGTGCCAGCAGCAAAGACCACCCGCTAAGCTCCTACGAGCAGTACTTC CASSKDHPLSSYEQYF
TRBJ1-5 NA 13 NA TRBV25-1 TGTGCCAGCAGTGCCTCATATAATCAGCCCCAGCATTTT CASSASYNQPQHF
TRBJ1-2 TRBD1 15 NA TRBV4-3 TGCGCCAGCAGCCAAGGACAGGGATCGGCCTATGGCTACACCTTC CASSQGQGSAYGYTF
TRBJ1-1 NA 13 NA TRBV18 TGTGCCAGCTCACCAAGACAATACACTGAAGCTTTCTTT CASSPRQYTEAFF
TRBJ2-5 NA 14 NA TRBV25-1 TGTGCCAGCAGTGAATACGGGGTGCCTGAGACCCAGTACTTC CASSEYGVPETQYF
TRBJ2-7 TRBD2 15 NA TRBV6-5 TGTGCCAGCAGTCGCGCCGTAGCGGGAAAAGGCGAGCAGTACTTC CASSRAVAGKGEQYF
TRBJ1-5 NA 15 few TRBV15 TGTGCCACCAGCAGAGTGGGGAATGGGAATCAGCCCCAGCATTTT CATSRVGNGNQPQHF